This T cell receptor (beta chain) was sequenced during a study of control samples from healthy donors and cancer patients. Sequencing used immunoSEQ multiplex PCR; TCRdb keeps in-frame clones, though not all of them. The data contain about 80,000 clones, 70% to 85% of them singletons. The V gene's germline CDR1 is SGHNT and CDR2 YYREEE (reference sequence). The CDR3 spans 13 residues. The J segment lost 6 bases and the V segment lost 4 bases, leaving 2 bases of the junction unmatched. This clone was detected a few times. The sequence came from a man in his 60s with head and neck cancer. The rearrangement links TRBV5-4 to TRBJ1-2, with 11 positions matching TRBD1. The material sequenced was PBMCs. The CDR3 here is CASSTDRGHGYTF. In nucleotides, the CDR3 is TGTGCCAGCAGCACGGACAGGGGGCATGGCTACACCTTC.